Listed below are T cell receptor beta chains from one sample, sequenced in a study of T cell repertoires in cytomegalovirus infection. TCRdb re-derived calls from the reads in MiXCR, one entry per CDR3 protein. The profile shows fewer than 400,000 distinct CDR3 sequences, about a sixth of them singletons. Material: PBMCs. The receptors stem from a human donor in good health (CMV status not recorded). Some clones in this sample may be carry-over from other donors' samples. Each CDR3 is given with its conserved first and last residue. Fields, in order: clone size, V gene, D gene, J gene, CDR3 protein, CDR3 DNA. D genes are given only for firm matches. Size values are once, few and many counts, or a class for expanded clones, and some rows have none.

few	TRBV12-3/TRBV12-4	TRBD1	TRBJ1-2	CASSNRGSGYTF	TGTGCCAGCAGTAACAGGGGGAGCGGCTACACCTTC
few	TRBV28	-	TRBJ2-4	CASAVWGDENIQYF	TGTGCCAGCGCCGTATGGGGGGATGAAAACATTCAGTACTTC
many	TRBV7-2	-	TRBJ2-5	CASSLFREYVVETQYF	TGTGCCAGCAGCTTGTTTCGGGAGTATGTGGTAGAGACCCAGTACTTC
-	TRBV10-2	TRBD1	TRBJ1-2	CASSDRRGGRVGYGYTF	TGCGCCAGCAGTGACCGAAGAGGGGGCAGGGTCGGATATGGCTACACCTTC
few	TRBV18	TRBD2	TRBJ2-1	CASSPRREYPYNEQFF	TGTGCCAGCTCACCACGGCGGGAGTACCCGTACAATGAGCAGTTCTTC
-	TRBV3-1	-	TRBJ2-7	CASSQDYTPEEQYF	TGTGCCAGCAGCCAAGATTACACCCCTGAGGAGCAGTACTTC
many	TRBV11-2	-	TRBJ1-1	CASSLAGLLNTEAFF	TGTGCCAGCAGCTTAGCCGGACTGCTGAACACTGAAGCTTTCTTT
few	TRBV9	-	TRBJ2-3	CASSVGGEDTQYF	TGTGCCAGCAGCGTAGGAGGGGAGGATACGCAGTATTTT
many	TRBV7-2	TRBD1	TRBJ2-4	CASSPGGLNIQYF	TGTGCCAGCAGCCCAGGGGGCTTAAACATTCAGTACTTC
many	TRBV28	-	TRBJ2-3	CASSLAPLLDTQYF	TGTGCCAGCTCACTAGCTCCCCTCCTGGATACGCAGTATTTT
-	TRBV11-2	TRBD1	TRBJ1-4	CASSSHRDSNEKLFF	TGTGCCAGCAGCTCCCATAGGGACAGTAATGAAAAACTGTTTTTT
few	TRBV12-3/TRBV12-4	TRBD2	TRBJ2-3	CASSRIAGGTDTQYF	TGTGCCAGCAGCCGAATAGCGGGAGGTACAGATACGCAGTATTTT
few	TRBV28	TRBD1	TRBJ1-1	CASSPATGTGSTEAFF	TGTGCCAGCAGTCCCGCCACCGGGACAGGGTCAACTGAAGCTTTCTTT
-	TRBV6-2/TRBV6-3	TRBD2	TRBJ2-1	CASTRLASNEQFF	TGTGCCAGCACACGACTAGCAAGCAATGAGCAGTTCTTC
-	TRBV7-2	-	TRBJ1-4	CASSLRTAEKLFF	TGTGCCAGCAGCTTAAGGACAGCTGAAAAACTGTTTTTT
few	TRBV12-5	-	TRBJ2-1	CASGLAGNEQFF	TGTGCTAGTGGTTTGGCCGGAAATGAGCAGTTCTTC
many	TRBV5-4	-	TRBJ2-3	CASSHPGDTQYF	TGTGCCAGCAGCCACCCAGGAGATACGCAGTATTTT
many	TRBV11-2	TRBD1	TRBJ1-4	CASSRMRGRGTNEKLFF	TGTGCCAGCAGCCGGATGAGGGGCAGGGGGACTAATGAAAAACTGTTTTTT
-	TRBV7-2	TRBD1	TRBJ2-5	CASSLEGQGPKYF	TGTGCCAGCAGCTTAGAGGGACAGGGGCCGAAGTACTTC
few	TRBV6-2/TRBV6-3	-	TRBJ1-1	CASSFSMGAEAFF	TGTGCCAGCAGTTTTTCTATGGGGGCTGAAGCTTTCTTT
many	TRBV28	TRBD1	TRBJ1-2	CASSLTSPGQSYGYTF	TGTGCCAGCAGTTTGACGAGTCCGGGACAGAGTTATGGCTACACCTTC
many	TRBV7-6	-	TRBJ1-1	CASSLWTEGTEAFF	TGTGCCAGCAGCTTATGGACCGAGGGCACTGAAGCTTTCTTT